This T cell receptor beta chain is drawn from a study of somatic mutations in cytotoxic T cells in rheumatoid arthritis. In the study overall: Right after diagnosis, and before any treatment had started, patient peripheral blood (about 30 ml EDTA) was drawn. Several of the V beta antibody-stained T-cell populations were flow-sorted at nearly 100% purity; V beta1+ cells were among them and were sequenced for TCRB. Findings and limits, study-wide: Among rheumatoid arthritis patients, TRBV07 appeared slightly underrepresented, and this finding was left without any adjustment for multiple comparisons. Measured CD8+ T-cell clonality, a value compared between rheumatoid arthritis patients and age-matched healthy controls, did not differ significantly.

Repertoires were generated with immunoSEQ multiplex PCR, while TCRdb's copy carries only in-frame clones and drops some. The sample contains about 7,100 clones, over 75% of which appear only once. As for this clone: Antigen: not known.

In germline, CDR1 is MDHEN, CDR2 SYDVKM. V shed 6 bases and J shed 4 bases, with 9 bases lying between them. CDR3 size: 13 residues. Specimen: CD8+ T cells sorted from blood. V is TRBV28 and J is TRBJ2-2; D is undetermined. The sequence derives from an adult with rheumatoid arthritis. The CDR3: CASSRTATGELFF. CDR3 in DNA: TGTGCCAGCAGCCGGACGGCCACCGGGGAGCTGTTTTTT.